The entry below describes one TCR beta chain. Seattle participants joined during active infection and were tracked over time. The data stem from a study of blood T cell repertoires in COVID-19. About the research overall: Italy, Spain and the United States were the sources of the convalescent and acute COVID-19 samples. PBMCs, B-cell-depleted T cells, or T cells provided the cDNA or gDNA that made up the material.

Original processing notes: Cell counts per sample came from amplifying reference gene primers. Sequenced by immunoSEQ multiplex PCR; TCRdb stores in-frame clones only, minus some. The DNA gave D and trimming, while V, J and clone size come from that table. This table has under 150,000 clones, approximately 83% appearing once. Germline V gives CDR1 KGHSH, CDR2 LQKENI. V shed 3 bases, J shed 6 bases, and the junction held 19 bases outside the gene matches. The CDR3 sequence is 18 residues long. The genes are TRBV18 and TRBJ1-2, with 7 bases aligning to TRBD1. This sequence was found in a woman aged 55-69 years with COVID-19, enrolled during active disease. Sequencing used peripheral blood. CDR3 nucleotide sequence: TGTGCCAGCTCACCGATGTGGGGGACAGCACTTCCTTCAGATGGCTACACCTTC. As protein: CASSPMWGTALPSDGYTF.